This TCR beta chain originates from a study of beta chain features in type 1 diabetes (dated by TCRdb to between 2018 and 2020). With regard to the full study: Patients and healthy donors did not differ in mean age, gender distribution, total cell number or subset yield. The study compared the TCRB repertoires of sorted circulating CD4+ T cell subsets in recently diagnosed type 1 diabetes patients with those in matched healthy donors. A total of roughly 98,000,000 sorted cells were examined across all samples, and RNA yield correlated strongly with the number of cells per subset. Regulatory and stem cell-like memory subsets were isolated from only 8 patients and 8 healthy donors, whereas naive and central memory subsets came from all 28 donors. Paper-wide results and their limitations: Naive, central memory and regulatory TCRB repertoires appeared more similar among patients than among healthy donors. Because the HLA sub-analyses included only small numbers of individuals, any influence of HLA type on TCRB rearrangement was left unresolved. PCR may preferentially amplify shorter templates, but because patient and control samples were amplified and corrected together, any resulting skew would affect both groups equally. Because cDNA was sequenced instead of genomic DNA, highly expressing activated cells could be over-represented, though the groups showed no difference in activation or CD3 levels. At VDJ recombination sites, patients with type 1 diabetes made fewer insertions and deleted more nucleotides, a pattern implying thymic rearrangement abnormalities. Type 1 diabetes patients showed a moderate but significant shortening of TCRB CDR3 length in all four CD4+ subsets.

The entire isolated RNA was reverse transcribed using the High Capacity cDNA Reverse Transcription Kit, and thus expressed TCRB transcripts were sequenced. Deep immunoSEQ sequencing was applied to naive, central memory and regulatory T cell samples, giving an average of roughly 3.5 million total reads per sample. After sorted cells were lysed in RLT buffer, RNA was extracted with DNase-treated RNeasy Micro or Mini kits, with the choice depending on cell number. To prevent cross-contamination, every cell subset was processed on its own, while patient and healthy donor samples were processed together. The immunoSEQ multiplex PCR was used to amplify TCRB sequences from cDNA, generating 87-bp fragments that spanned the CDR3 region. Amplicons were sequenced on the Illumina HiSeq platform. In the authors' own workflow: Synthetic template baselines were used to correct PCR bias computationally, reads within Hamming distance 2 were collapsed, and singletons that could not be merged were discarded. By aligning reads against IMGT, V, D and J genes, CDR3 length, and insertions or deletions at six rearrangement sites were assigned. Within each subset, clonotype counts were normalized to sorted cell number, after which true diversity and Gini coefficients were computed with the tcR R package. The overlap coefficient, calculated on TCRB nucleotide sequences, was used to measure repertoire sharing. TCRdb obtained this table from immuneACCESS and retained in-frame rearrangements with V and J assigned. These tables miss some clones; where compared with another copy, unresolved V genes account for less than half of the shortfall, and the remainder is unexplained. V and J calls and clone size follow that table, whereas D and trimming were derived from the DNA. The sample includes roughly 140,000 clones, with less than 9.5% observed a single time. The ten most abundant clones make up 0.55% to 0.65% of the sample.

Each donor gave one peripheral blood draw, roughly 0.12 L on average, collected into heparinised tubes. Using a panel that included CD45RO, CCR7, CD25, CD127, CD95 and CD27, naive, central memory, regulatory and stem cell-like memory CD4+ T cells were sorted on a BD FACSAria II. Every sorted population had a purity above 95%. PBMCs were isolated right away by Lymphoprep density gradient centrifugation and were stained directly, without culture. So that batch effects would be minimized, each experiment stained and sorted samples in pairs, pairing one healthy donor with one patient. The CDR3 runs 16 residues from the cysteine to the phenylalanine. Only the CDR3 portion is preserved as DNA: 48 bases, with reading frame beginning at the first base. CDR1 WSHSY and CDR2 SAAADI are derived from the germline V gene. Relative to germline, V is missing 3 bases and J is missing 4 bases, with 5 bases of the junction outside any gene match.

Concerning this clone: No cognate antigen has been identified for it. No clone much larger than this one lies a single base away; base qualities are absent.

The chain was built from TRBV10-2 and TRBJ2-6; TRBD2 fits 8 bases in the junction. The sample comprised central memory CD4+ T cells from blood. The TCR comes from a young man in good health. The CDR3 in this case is CASSDPGGAGANVLTF. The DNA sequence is TGCGCCAGCAGTGATCCGGGAGGGGCGGGGGCCAACGTCCTGACTTTC.